Following are 12 T cell receptor beta chains from one sample sequenced in a study of CXCR3-negative and CXCR3-positive naive CD8 T cells. General study results and limits: CXCR3-positive naive cells had TRB CDR3s that were more hydrophobic than CXCR3-negative naive cells had.

Via 5' RACE with UMI labels, TRB cDNA libraries were prepared. TCRdb re-called the 5' RACE reads and catalogs CDR3 proteins one per entry, DNA excluded. This sample's clone table lists some 120,000 distinct CDR3 sequences. Their specific antigens are unknown. The sequencing sample was made of naive CXCR3+ CD8+ T cells from blood. Subset specified: CD45RO-CCR7+CD27+CD95- naive CD8+ T cells expressing CXCR3 (TNR3+). These receptors were obtained from a human donor in good health. Some clones in this sample may be carry-over from other donors' samples.

The chain carries TRBV7-9 and TRBJ2-5. This CDR3 contains 14 residues. From germline, CDR1 is SEHNR and CDR2 FQNEAQ (reference sequence). CDR3: CASSFNGNEETQYF.

This chain joins TRBV4-3 and TRBJ2-3; lacking DNA, the TRBD1 call made by TCRdb goes unchecked. This CDR3 contains 16 residues. Per the germline V gene, CDR1 is LGHNA and CDR2 is YSLEER. The chain's CDR3 is CASSQDHPGITDTQYF.

The V call is TRBV12-3 or TRBV12-4, the J call TRBJ2-2; TCRdb indicates TRBD2, and absent DNA this call remains unverified. The CDR3 is made up of 13 amino acids. CDR3 sequence reads: CASIGGYTGELFF.

The rearrangement uses TRBV28 and TRBJ2-2; lacking DNA, the TRBD2 call made by TCRdb goes unchecked. This CDR3 has 19 residues. Per germline, CDR1 MDHEN and CDR2 SYDVKM. CDR3 loop: CASSSPRASGETNTGELFF.

The chain combines TRBV29-1 with TRBJ1-4; as DNA is missing, the TRBD1 call by TCRdb cannot be tested. The CDR3 totals 16 residues. Germline-derived CDR1 and CDR2 are SQVTM and ANQGSEA. CDR3: CSVVYQGDRANEKLFF.

The chain combines TRBV7-9 with TRBJ2-5; TCRdb picks TRBD2, but there is no DNA to check that call. Germline CDR1 SEHNR, CDR2 FQNEAQ (reference sequence). This CDR3 contains 15 residues. CDR3 amino acids: CASSLTSGGAETQYF.

The genes are TRBV9 and TRBJ2-7; TCRdb reports TRBD2, a call that lacks DNA to check it against. Germline CDR1 is SGDLS and CDR2 is YYNGEE. This CDR3 contains 15 residues. The CDR3 spells CASSVGGGNSYEQYF.

The J gene is TRBJ2-7, the V gene TRBV5-6; absent DNA, TCRdb's TRBD1 call cannot be checked. Germline lookup yields CDR1 SGHDT and CDR2 YYEEEE. CDR3 length equals 14 residues. This CDR3 reads CASSSRGLHYEQYF.

The CDR3 spells CASSKGRQSYEQYF. The gene calls are TRBV14 and TRBJ2-7. This CDR3 region has 14 residues. Germline loops: CDR1 SGHDN, CDR2 FVKESK.

The chain carries TRBV28 and TRBJ2-4. Germline CDR1 is MDHEN and CDR2 is SYDVKM. The length of the CDR3 is 13 residues. The CDR3 protein is CASNPLGFYIQYF.

The V gene is TRBV7-9, the J gene TRBJ2-7; the D gene TCRdb calls, TRBD1, cannot be checked with no DNA. Germline CDR1 and CDR2: SEHNR and FQNEAQ (reference sequence). The CDR3 length is 16 residues. The CDR3 protein is CASSVNFRTGPYEQYF.

The chain has TRBV5-1 and TRBJ1-4; with no DNA, the TCRdb D assignment of TRBD1 cannot be verified. The germline CDR1 and CDR2 sequences are SGHRS and YFSETQ. The CDR3 loop spans 15 amino acids. CDR3 region: CASSSKTARNEKLFF.